This T cell receptor beta chain originates from a study of early T cells in non-severe SARS-CoV-2 infection. About the study: Bulk RNA isolated from unsorted whole blood underwent sequencing; chains were not paired. General study findings and limits: Private and CD4 specificities were missed by VDJdb matching, which favored anti-spike CD8 responses.

Germline trimming cut 6 bases from V and 4 bases from J; bases unmatched to any gene: 2. Germline V gene lookup returns CDR1 DFQATT and CDR2 SNEGSKA (reference sequence). The length of the CDR3 is 13 residues. This clonotype has a count of ten or more. Its antigen is as yet unknown. Individual cDNA molecules received unique molecular identifiers. TCRdb redid the calling of the 5' RACE reads with MiXCR, one entry per CDR3 protein. Of 20,000 to 25,000 distinct CDR3 sequences listed, about 4.9% are singletons. V and J are TRBV20-1 and TRBJ2-1; 11 positions match TRBD2. This TCR was sampled from an adult who was a healthcare worker with PCR-confirmed SARS-CoV-2 infection or an uninfected control (not recorded which). Sequenced material: whole blood. CDR3 sequence: CSARLAGYNEQFF. CDR3 in DNA: TGCAGTGCCCGACTAGCGGGATACAATGAGCAGTTCTTC.